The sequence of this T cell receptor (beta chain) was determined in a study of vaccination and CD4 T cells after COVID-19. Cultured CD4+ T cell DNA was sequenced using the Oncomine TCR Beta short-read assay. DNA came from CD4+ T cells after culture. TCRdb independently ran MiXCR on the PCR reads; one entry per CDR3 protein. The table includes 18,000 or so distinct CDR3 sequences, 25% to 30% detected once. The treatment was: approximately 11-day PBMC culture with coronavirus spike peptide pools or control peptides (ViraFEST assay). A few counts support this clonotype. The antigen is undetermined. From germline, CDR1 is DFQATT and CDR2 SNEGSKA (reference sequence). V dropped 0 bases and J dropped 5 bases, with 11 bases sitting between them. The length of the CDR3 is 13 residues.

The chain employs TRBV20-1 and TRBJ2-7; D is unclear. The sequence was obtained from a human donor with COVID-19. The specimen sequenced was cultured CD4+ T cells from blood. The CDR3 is CSARDHWVDEQYF. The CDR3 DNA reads TGCAGTGCTAGAGATCATTGGGTGGACGAGCAGTACTTC.